The present entry profiles one TCR beta chain with its context. The data are from a study of shared clonotypes between healthy human individuals. There were no recent acute infections or vaccinations among the donors, who were healthy HIV-negative adults. The assay was immunoSEQ multiplex PCR, and TCRdb's table has in-frame clones only and misses some. The sample has about 670,000 clones, about two thirds seen once; the top ten hold 1.8%. This CDR3 is built from 15 residues. V dropped 1 base and J dropped 0 bases, with 9 bases sitting between them. Germline CDR1 reads MDHEN; CDR2 reads SYDVKM. The source of this sequence is a woman in her twenties or thirties in good health. The sequencing sample was made of memory CD4+ T cells sorted from blood. The subset is: CD45RA-negative fraction. This chain connects TRBV28 to TRBJ1-1; D unclear. Written as DNA, the CDR3 is TGTGCCAGCAGTTTATACAGCGATGTGAACACTGAAGCTTTCTTT. Its protein product is CASSLYSDVNTEAFF.